This T cell receptor beta chain was sequenced during a study of cytotoxic CD8 clonotypes in ibrutinib-treated CLL. Trimming took 7 bases from V and 0 from J, leaving 10 bases between them. This CDR3 spans 13 amino acids. Per the germline V gene, CDR1 is GTSNPN and CDR2 is SVGIG (reference sequence). Assay: immunoSEQ multiplex PCR; the TCRdb copy retains only in-frame clones and omits some. The data contain fewer than 150,000 clones, approximately 81% of them singletons. The chain has TRBV30 and TRBJ1-3; D gene unclear. The specimen was PBMCs, collected after 24 months of ibrutinib treatment. The sequence derives from a human donor with chronic lymphocytic leukemia. CDR3 sequence (DNA): TGTGCCTACCAAAGAATCTCTGGAAACACCATATATTTT. Its protein product is CAYQRISGNTIYF. The complete variable domain, with remaining parts taken from reference TRBV30 and TRBJ1-3, reads SQTIHQWPATLVQPVGSPLSLECTVEGTSNPNLYWYRQAAGRGLQLLFYSVGIGQISSEVPQNLSASRPQDRQFILSSKKLLLSDSGFYLCAYQRISGNTIYFGEGSWLTVV.